A single sample gave rise to the 10 T cell receptor beta chains below, sequenced in a study of CD8 T cells in Susac syndrome. The RNA, about 0.5 to 1 ug, was put through reverse transcription using random hexamers. TCRdb recomputed calls from the immunoSEQ multiplex PCR reads with MiXCR, one row per CDR3 protein. The table shows 200,000 to 250,000 distinct CDR3 sequences, with roughly 92% occurring only once. The sequenced sample consisted of CD8+ T cells from PBMCs. These receptors all come from a human donor with multiple sclerosis.

This chain uses TRBV13 with TRBJ2-1; D call uncertain. Trimming took 4 bases from V and 9 from J, leaving 10 bases between them. Germline values: CDR1 PRHDT, CDR2 FYEKMQ (reference sequence). This CDR3 has 12 amino acids. As DNA, the CDR3 is TGTGCCAGCAGCTCCTTCTCTGGTGAGCAGTTCTTC. Translation gives CASSSFSGEQFF. Drawing the rest from reference TRBV13 and TRBJ2-1, the complete variable domain is AAGVIQSPRHLIKEKRETATLKCYPIPRHDTVYWYQQGPGQDPQFLISFYEKMQSDKGSIPDRFSAQQFSDYHSELNMSSLELGDSALYFCASSSFSGEQFFGPGTRLTVL.

The rearrangement links TRBV9 to TRBJ1-1, with TRBD1 identical over 10 bases. Germline CDR1 and CDR2: SGDLS and YYNGEE. The CDR3 runs 14 residues. After removal of 4 bases from V and 4 bases from J, the junction contained 4 bases not matched to a gene. Written as DNA, the CDR3 is TGTGCCAGCAGCCCTGGGACAGGGGTCACTGAAGCTTTCTTT. Its protein is CASSPGTGVTEAFF.

The chain is built from TRBV4-3 and TRBJ1-1; TRBD1 might be the D (5 bases). The CDR3 runs 18 residues. V lost 0 bases and J 3 bases, leaving 20 bases between the germline ends. From germline, CDR1 is LGHNA and CDR2 YSLEER. The CDR3 DNA sequence: TGCGCCAGCAGCCAAGATGTGGGGGAGACGGGGCCGGACACTGAAGCTTTCTTT. Translated, it gives CASSQDVGETGPDTEAFF.

V gene TRBV24-1 combines with J gene TRBJ2-1, with unresolved D. Per germline, CDR1 KGHDR and CDR2 SFDVKD. V lost 3 bases, J lost 2 bases, and 4 bases lay in between. The CDR3 has 13 amino acids. CDR3 protein: CATSDDAYNEQFF. In DNA, the CDR3 is TGTGCCACCAGTGATGACGCCTACAATGAGCAGTTCTTC.

The V call is TRBV4-2, the J call TRBJ1-1; weak D call: TRBD1 (5 bases). Germline CDR1 reads LGHNA; CDR2 reads YNFKEQ. The ends were cut back, 6 bases at V and 7 bases at J, with 15 bases in the middle. This CDR3 is 13 amino acids long. In DNA, the CDR3 is TGTGCCAGCAGTCCAATAAGGGGCCATGAAGCTTTCTTT. Translating gives CASSPIRGHEAFF.

The rearrangement joins TRBV6-6 to TRBJ1-2; 8 nucleotides line up with TRBD1. After removal of 2 bases from V and 8 bases from J, the junction contained 10 bases not matched to a gene. Germline V CDR1 and CDR2: MNHNY, SVGAGI (reference sequence). The CDR3 spans 15 residues. This CDR3 reads CASSYTSTGAGGYTF. The CDR3, as DNA: TGTGCCAGCAGTTACACCTCGACAGGGGCAGGGGGCTACACCTTC.

The V call is TRBV9, the J call TRBJ2-1, with TRBD2 matching 7 bases. This CDR3 is built from 18 residues. J lost 8 bases, V lost 0 bases, and 17 bases had no gene match. Germline-derived CDR1 and CDR2 are SGDLS and YYNGEE. The CDR3 nucleotides are TGTGCCAGCAGCGTAGCTCGGCGGGGTGGAGGGAGGGACCATGAGCAGTTCTTC. Translated: CASSVARRGGGRDHEQFF.

The chain employs TRBV2 and TRBJ2-2, with D possibly called TRBD1 or TRBD2 (5 bases each). CDR1 is SNHLY and CDR2 is FYNNEI in the germline V gene. This CDR3 contains 14 residues. Trimming removed 8 bases at V and 7 bases at J, with 17 bases between. CDR3 sequence reads: CASGRPRAGGELFF. The CDR3 bases are TGTGCCAGCGGTCGACCCAGGGCGGGCGGGGAGCTGTTTTTT.

In nucleotides, the CDR3 is TGTGCCACCAGTGAACAGGGGCGGCCTTACAATGAGCAGTTCTTC. It is translated as CATSEQGRPYNEQFF. The V call is TRBV24-1, the J call TRBJ2-1, with 7 bases lining up with TRBD1. Germline assignment: CDR1 KGHDR and CDR2 SFDVKD. Unmatched junction bases numbered 6, after V lost 4 bases and J lost 4 bases. The CDR3 has 15 amino acids.

The CDR3 spells CASSVIGPEAFF. Here the CDR3 DNA reads TGTGCCAGCAGCGTAATAGGACCTGAAGCTTTCTTT. The V gene is TRBV11-2, the J gene TRBJ1-1; D is undetermined. This CDR3 comprises 12 residues. CDR1 SGHAT and CDR2 FQNNGV come from the germline V gene. Trimming took 5 bases from V and 6 from J, leaving 10 bases between them.